These 10 T cell receptor beta chains share one sample of origin, sequenced in a study of blood T cell repertoires in COVID-19. The protocol was immunoSEQ multiplex PCR, while the TCRdb copy is restricted to in-frame clones and leaves out a portion. This sample carries 85,000 to 120,000 clones, 85% to 90% of them seen once, and the ten largest clones take under 3%. The specimen was peripheral blood. Source of these receptors: a man over 45 with active or convalescent COVID-19.

The rearrangement uses TRBV19 and TRBJ2-4; D is perhaps TRBD2 (5 bases). The CDR3 length is 11 residues. The germline CDR1 and CDR2 sequences are LNHDA and SQIVND (reference sequence). The V and J ends lost 3 bases and 11 bases respectively, with 8 bases between them. CDR3 bases: TGTGCCAGTAGTATGGAGGAGGTTCAGTACTTC. Amino acids: CASSMEEVQYF.

The chain uses TRBV28 and TRBJ1-2, with a possible D match to TRBD1 (5 bases). The V end lost 1 base, the J end lost 5 bases, and 17 bases lay between the germline ends. This CDR3 is 16 amino acids long. Per the germline V gene, CDR1 is MDHEN and CDR2 is SYDVKM. CDR3 in amino acids: CASSLFAGSGDYGYTF. CDR3 in DNA: TGTGCCAGCAGTTTATTTGCAGGGAGCGGGGATTATGGCTACACCTTC.

CDR3 nucleotides: TGTGCCAGTAGTATCTTAGGGCTGGGGACTAGCGGGGGGCCCTACAATGAGCAGTTCTTC. Translated, it gives CASSILGLGTSGGPYNEQFF. This sequence joins TRBV19 and TRBJ2-1, with 15 bases identical to TRBD2. The CDR3 is made up of 20 amino acids. CDR1 and CDR2 from the germline V gene are LNHDA and SQIVND (reference sequence). Trimming removed 3 bases from V and 2 bases from J; junction bases left unmatched: 11.

The rearrangement uses TRBV12-3 or TRBV12-4 and TRBJ2-1, with no clear D. V was cut by 6 bases and J by 9 bases, with 9 bases left in between. The length of the CDR3 is 11 residues. The CDR3 is CASSRFSEQFF. CDR3 bases: TGTGCCAGCAGCCGATTTAGTGAGCAGTTCTTC.

The V gene is TRBV5-8, the J gene TRBJ2-1; 7 nucleotides match TRBD2. The CDR3 runs to 16 residues. Germline CDR1 and CDR2: SGHTS and YDEGEE. The J segment lost 4 bases and the V segment lost 1 base, leaving 8 bases of the junction unmatched. CDR3 region: CASSLYTGGLYNEQFF. As DNA, the CDR3 is TGTGCCAGCAGCTTGTATACGGGGGGACTATACAATGAGCAGTTCTTC.

The chain couples TRBV3-1 (or the pseudogene TRBV3-2) to TRBJ2-5; TRBD1 agrees at 12 bases. Germline CDR1 reads LGHDT; CDR2 reads YNNKEL (reference sequence). The CDR3 has 15 residues. J lost 4 bases, V lost 8 bases, and 8 bases had no gene match. As DNA, the CDR3 is TGTGCCAGCTCCCCGGGACAGGGGGCTTCAGAGACCCAGTACTTC. This codes for CASSPGQGASETQYF.

The gene calls are TRBV6-5 and TRBJ2-5, with D tentatively TRBD1 (6 bases). The CDR3 is made up of 14 amino acids. Trimming pared 5 bases from V and 5 bases from J, leaving 15 bases between. Germline values: CDR1 MNHEY, CDR2 SVGAGI. CDR3 protein: CASSTRVRGETQYF. CDR3 DNA: TGTGCCAGCAGTACCCGCGTGAGGGGGGAGACCCAGTACTTC.

This chain connects TRBV24-1 to TRBJ1-4; no reliable D call. The V gene lost 5 bases and the J gene lost 0 bases, with 12 bases spanning the gap. The germline gives CDR1 KGHDR, CDR2 SFDVKD. CDR3 length equals 16 residues. The CDR3 nucleotides are TGTGCCACCAGTGCGGCAGGCGTCTCAACTAATGAAAAACTGTTTTTT. Translating gives CATSAAGVSTNEKLFF.

This chain connects TRBV19 to TRBJ1-1; a weak D match, TRBD1 (6 bases). CDR3 size: 14 residues. Germline V gives CDR1 LNHDA, CDR2 SQIVND (reference sequence). Trimming cost V 5 bases and J 1 base, with 11 bases left between them. The CDR3: CASSRPTGNTEAFF. The CDR3 nucleotides are TGTGCCAGTAGTCGCCCGACAGGGAACACTGAAGCTTTCTTT.

This chain joins TRBV18 and TRBJ2-3; 10 nucleotides align to TRBD2. Germline CDR1 KGHSH, CDR2 LQKENI. The CDR3 is 16 residues long. Losses at the gene ends were 1 base for V and 4 bases for J; bases not matched to a gene: 5. The CDR3 nucleotides read TGTGCCAGCTCACCACGCCTAGCGGGGGCCGCAGATACGCAGTATTTT. It translates to CASSPRLAGAADTQYF.